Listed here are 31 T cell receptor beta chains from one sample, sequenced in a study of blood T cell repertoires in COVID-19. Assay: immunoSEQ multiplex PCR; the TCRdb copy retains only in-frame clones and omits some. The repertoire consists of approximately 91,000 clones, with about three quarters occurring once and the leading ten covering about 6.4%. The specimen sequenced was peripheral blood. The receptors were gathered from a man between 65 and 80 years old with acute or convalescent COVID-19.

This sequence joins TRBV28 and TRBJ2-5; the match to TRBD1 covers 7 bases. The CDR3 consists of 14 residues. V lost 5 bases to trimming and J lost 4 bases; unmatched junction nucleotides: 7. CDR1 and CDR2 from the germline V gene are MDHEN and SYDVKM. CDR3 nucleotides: TGTGCCAGCAGTAAAGGGGGCGTGGGAGAGACCCAGTACTTC. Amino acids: CASSKGGVGETQYF.

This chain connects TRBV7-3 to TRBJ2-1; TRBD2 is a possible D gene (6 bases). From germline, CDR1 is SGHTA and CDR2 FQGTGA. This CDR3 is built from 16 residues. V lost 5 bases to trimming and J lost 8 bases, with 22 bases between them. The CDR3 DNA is TGTGCCAGCAGCCCCCTCGGCGGGGCGTCAGTATATGAGCAGTTCTTC. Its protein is CASSPLGGASVYEQFF.

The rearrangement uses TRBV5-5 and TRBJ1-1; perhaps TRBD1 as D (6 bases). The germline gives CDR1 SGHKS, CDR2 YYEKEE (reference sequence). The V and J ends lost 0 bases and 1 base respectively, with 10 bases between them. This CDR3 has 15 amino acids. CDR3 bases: TGTGCCAGCAGCTTGGCAGGGGAGGGGAACACTGAAGCTTTCTTT. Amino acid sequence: CASSLAGEGNTEAFF.

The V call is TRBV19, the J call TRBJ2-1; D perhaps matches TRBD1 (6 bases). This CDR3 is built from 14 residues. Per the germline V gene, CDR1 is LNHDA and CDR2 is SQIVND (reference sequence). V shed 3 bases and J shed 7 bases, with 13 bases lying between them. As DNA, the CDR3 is TGTGCCAGTAGTATGTTTGGGCAGGGGAATGAGCAGTTCTTC. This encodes CASSMFGQGNEQFF.

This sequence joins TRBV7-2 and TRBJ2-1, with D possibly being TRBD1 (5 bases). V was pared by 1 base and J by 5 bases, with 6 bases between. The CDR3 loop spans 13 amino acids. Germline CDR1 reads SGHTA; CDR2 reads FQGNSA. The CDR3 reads CASSLDRHNEQFF. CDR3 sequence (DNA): TGTGCCAGCAGCTTAGACAGGCACAATGAGCAGTTCTTC.

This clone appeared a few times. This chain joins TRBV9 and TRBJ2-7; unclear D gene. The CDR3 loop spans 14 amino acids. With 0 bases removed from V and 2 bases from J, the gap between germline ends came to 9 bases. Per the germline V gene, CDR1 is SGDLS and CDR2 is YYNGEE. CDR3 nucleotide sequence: TGTGCCAGCAGCGTAGTCAGCGATACCTACGAGCAGTACTTC. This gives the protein CASSVVSDTYEQYF.

The CDR3 region is CASSIATGSSYEQYF. The CDR3, as DNA: TGTGCCAGTAGTATCGCGACCGGGAGCTCCTACGAGCAGTACTTC. The chain links TRBV19 to TRBJ2-7, with D perhaps TRBD2 (6 bases). This CDR3 is built from 15 residues. CDR1 and CDR2 (germline): LNHDA, SQIVND (reference sequence). Trimming took 3 bases from V and 0 from J, leaving 12 bases between them.

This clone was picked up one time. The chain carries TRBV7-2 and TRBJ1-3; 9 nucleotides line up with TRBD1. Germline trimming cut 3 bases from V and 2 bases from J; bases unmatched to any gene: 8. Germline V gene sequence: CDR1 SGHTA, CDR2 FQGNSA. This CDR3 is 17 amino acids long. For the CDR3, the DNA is TGTGCCAGCAGCTTTCGGACAGGGGAGTTCGCTGGAAACACCATATATTTT. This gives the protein CASSFRTGEFAGNTIYF.

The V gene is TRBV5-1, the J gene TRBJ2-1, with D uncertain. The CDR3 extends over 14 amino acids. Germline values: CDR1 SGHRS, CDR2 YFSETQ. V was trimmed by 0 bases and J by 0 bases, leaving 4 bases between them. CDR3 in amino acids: CASSLASSYNEQFF. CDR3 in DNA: TGCGCCAGCAGCTTGGCGAGCTCCTACAATGAGCAGTTCTTC.

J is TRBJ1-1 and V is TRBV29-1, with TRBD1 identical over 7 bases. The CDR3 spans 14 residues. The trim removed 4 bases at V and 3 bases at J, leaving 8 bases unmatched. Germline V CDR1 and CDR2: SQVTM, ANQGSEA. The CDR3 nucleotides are TGCAGCGTTGCAAAACAGGGGAGAGACACTGAAGCTTTCTTT. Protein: CSVAKQGRDTEAFF.

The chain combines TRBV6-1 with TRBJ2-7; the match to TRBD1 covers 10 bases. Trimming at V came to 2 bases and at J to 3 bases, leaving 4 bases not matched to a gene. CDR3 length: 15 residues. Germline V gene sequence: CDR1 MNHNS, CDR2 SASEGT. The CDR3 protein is CASSETWTGGYEQYV. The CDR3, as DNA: TGTGCCAGCAGTGAAACTTGGACAGGGGGCTACGAGCAGTACGTC.

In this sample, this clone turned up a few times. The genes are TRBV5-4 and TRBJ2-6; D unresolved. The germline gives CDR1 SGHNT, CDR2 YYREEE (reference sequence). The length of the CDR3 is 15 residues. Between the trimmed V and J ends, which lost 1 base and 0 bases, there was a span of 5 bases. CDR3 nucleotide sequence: TGTGCCAGCAGCTTGCGGAGCTCTGGGGCCAACGTCCTGACTTTC. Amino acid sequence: CASSLRSSGANVLTF.

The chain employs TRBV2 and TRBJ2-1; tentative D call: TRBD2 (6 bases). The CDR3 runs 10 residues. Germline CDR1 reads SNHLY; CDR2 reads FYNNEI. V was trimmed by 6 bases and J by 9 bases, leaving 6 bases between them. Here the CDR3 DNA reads TGTGCCAGCAGGGGGGGTGAGCAGTTCTTC. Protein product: CASRGGEQFF. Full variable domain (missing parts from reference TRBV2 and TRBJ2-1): EPEVTQTPSHQVTQMGQEVILRCVPISNHLYFYWYRQILGQKVEFLVSFYNNEISEKSEIFDDQFSVERPDGSNFTLKIRSTKLEDSAMYFCASRGGEQFFGPGTRLTVL.

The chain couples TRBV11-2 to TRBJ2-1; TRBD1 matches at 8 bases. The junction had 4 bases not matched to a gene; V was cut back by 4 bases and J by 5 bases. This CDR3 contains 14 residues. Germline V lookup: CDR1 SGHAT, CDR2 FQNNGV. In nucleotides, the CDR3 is TGTGCCAGCAGCTACAGGGGGGTGGACAATGAGCAGTTCTTC. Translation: CASSYRGVDNEQFF.

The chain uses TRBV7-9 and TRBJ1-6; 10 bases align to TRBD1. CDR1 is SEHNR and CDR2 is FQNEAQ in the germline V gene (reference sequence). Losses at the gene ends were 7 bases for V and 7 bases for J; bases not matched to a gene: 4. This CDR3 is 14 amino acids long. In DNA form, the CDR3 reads TGTGCCAGCACGGACAGGGGGACCAATTCACCCCTCCACTTT. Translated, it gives CASTDRGTNSPLHF.

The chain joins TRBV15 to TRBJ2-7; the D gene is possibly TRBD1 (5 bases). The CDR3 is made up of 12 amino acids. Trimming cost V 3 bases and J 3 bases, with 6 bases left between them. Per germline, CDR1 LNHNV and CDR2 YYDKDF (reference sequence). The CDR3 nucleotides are TGTGCCACCAGCAGGGACAACTACGAGCAGTACGTC. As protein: CATSRDNYEQYV.

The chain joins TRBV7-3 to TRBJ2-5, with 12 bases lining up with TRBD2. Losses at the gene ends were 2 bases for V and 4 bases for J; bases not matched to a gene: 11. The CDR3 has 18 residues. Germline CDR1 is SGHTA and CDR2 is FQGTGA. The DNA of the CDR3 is TGTGCCAGCAGCTTAGGCGCTAGCGGGGGGGCGGTTCGAGAGACCCAGTACTTC. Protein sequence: CASSLGASGGAVRETQYF.

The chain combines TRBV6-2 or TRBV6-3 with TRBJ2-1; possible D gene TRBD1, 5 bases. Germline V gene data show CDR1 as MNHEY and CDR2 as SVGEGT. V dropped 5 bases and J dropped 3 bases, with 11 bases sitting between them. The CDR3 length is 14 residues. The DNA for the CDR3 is TGTGCCAGCAGTCCCTCGACAGTCTACAATGAGCAGTTCTTC. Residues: CASSPSTVYNEQFF.

This CDR3 reads CASSSPTRTGANVLTF. The CDR3 DNA reads TGTGCCAGCAGTTCCCCCACTAGGACTGGGGCCAACGTCCTGACTTTC. This chain connects TRBV28 to TRBJ2-6; the D gene is possibly TRBD2 (5 bases). This CDR3 region has 16 residues. Deletions cut 4 bases from V and 2 bases from J, with 12 bases between. Germline assignment: CDR1 MDHEN and CDR2 SYDVKM.

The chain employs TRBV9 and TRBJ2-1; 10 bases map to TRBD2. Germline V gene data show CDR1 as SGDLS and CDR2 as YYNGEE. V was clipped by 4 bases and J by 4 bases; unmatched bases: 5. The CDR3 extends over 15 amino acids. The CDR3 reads CASSSRTSGYNEQFF. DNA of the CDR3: TGTGCCAGCAGCTCCCGGACTAGCGGATACAATGAGCAGTTCTTC.

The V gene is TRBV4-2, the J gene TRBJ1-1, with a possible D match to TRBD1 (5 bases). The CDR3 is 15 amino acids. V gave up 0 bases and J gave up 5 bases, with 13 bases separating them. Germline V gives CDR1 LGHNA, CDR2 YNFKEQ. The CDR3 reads CASSQEIWGGTEAFF. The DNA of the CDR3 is TGTGCCAGCAGCCAAGAAATTTGGGGGGGAACTGAAGCTTTCTTT.

The CDR3 DNA reads as TGCGCCAGCAGCCTCGCCCGAGGGCGGATAATCTCCTACGAGCAGTACTTC. Amino acid sequence: CASSLARGRIISYEQYF. This chain connects TRBV4-1 to TRBJ2-7; D is possibly TRBD2 (5 bases). V was clipped by 4 bases and J by 0 bases, with 19 bases between them. This CDR3 has 17 residues. The germline gives CDR1 MGHRA, CDR2 YSYEKL.

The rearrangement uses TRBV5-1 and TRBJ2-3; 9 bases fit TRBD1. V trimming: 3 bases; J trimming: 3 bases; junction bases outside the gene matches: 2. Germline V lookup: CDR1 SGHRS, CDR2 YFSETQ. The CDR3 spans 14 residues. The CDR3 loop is CASSYGQGTDTQYF. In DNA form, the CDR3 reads TGCGCCAGCAGCTACGGACAGGGGACAGATACGCAGTATTTT.

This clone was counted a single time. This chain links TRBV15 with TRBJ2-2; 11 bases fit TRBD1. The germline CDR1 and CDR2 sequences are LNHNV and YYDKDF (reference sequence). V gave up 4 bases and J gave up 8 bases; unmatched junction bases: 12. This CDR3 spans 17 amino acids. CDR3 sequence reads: CATSTQAGTGGAGELFF. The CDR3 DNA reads TGTGCCACCAGCACTCAAGCCGGGACAGGGGGGGCGGGGGAGCTGTTTTTT.

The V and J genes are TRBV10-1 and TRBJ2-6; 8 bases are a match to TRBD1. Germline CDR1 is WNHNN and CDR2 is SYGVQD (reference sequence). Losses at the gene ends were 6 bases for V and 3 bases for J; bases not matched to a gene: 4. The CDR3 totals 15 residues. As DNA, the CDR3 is TGCGCCAGCAGCTCAGGGGGCGGTGGGGCCAACGTCCTGACTTTC. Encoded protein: CASSSGGGGANVLTF.

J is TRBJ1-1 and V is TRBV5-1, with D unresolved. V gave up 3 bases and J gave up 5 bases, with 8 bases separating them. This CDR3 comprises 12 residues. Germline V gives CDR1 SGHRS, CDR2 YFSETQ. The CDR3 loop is CASSSGLTEAFF. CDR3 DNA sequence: TGCGCCAGCAGCTCGGGGTTGACTGAAGCTTTCTTT.

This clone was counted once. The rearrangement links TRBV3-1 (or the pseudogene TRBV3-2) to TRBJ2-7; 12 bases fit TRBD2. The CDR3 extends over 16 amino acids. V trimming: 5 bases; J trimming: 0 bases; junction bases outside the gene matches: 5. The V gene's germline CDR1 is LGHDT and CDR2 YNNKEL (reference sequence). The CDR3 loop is CASSGTSGRSSYEQYF. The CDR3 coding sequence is TGTGCCAGCAGCGGAACTAGCGGGAGGTCCTCCTACGAGCAGTACTTC.

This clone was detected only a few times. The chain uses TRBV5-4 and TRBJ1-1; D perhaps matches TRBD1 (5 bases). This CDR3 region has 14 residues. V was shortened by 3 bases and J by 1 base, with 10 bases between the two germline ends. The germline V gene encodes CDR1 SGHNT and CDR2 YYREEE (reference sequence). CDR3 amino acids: CASSSTVGNTEAFF. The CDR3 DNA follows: TGTGCCAGCAGCTCGACAGTGGGGAACACTGAAGCTTTCTTT. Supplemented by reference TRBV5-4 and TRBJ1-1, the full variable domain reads ETGVTQSPTHLIKTRGQQVTLRCSSQSGHNTVSWYQQALGQGPQFIFQYYREEENGRGNFPPRFSGLQFPNYSSELNVNALELDDSALYLCASSSTVGNTEAFFGQGTRLTVV.

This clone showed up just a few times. The CDR3 loop is CASSQDAGGQLFF. CDR3 DNA sequence: TGTGCCAGCAGCCAAGACGCAGGAGGCCAACTGTTTTTT. The chain is built from TRBV7-3 and TRBJ1-4; D unresolved. Trimming took 5 bases from V and 12 from J, leaving 16 bases between them. The germline V gene encodes CDR1 SGHTA and CDR2 FQGTGA. The CDR3 runs 13 residues.

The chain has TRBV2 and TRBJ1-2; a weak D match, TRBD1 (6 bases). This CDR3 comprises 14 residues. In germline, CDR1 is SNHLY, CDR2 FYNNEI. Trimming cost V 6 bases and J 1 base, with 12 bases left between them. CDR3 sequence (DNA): TGTGCCAGCAGCGCGGACAGCTTTAACTATGGCTACACCTTC. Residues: CASSADSFNYGYTF.

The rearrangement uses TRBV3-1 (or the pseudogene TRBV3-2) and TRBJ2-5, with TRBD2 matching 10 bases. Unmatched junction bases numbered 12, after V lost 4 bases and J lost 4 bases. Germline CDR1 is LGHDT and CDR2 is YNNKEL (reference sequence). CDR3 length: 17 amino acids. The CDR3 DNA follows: TGTGCCAGCAGCCCCTATTTGGTAGCGGGGGGCGCAGAGACCCAGTACTTC. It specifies CASSPYLVAGGAETQYF.